What follows describes a single T cell receptor beta chain. Its antigen is unidentified. One end of the junction fails to match germline, which may point to a read error. The data are from a study of CD8+CD57+ T cells in acquired aplastic anemia. Across the whole study: The mean DNA yield obtained from sorted CD4+ and CD8+ cells came to about 3.2 ug. CD4+ cell libraries from healthy donors averaged approximately 9.9 million reads.

The study's findings and limits: Patients shared around 31 CD8+ CDR3 sequences with controls. The study found no significant CD8+ Simpson's diversity difference between patients and controls.

Germline assignment: CDR1 WNHNN and CDR2 SYGVQD (reference sequence). CDR3 length: 17 residues. Genomic DNA constituted the template upon which TCR beta VDJ and CDR3 profiling was performed. MiXCR, run by TCRdb on the reads, gives a single entry per CDR3 protein. The sample yields 180,000 or so distinct CDR3 sequences, around half seen once. The sequence derives from a human donor in good health. The sample comprised sorted CD4+, CD8+, or CD8+CD57+ T cells (not recorded which) from PBMCs. The chain combines TRBV10-1 with TRBJ2-7; 9 bases map to TRBD1. For the CDR3, the DNA is TGCGCCAGTCATTCCGGGACAGGGTCCCGAGGATCCTGCGAGCAGTACTTC. As protein: CASHSGTGSRGSCEQYF.